This T cell receptor (beta chain) appears in the sequencing data of a study of T-cell reconstitution after alpha-beta-depleted transplantation in children. This sample's TCRbeta library carried unique molecular identifier barcodes. Via MiXCR, TCRdb re-called the PCR reads, giving one row per CDR3 protein. The profile shows 300,000 to 400,000 distinct CDR3 sequences, around 25% of them singletons. Study-wide results and caveats: By about two months after transplant, alpha-beta T cells reportedly arose from several hundred graft clones that had expanded. T-cell numbers and diversity one year post-transplant derived largely from freshly generated T cells.

This CDR3 region has 15 residues. Trimming cost V 1 base and J 0 bases, with 8 bases left between them. CDR1 is SGHRS and CDR2 is YFSETQ in the germline V gene. There are a few counts of this clonotype. Its cognate antigen is unknown. The receptor comes from a male patient younger than 18 who had a stem cell transplant for acute lymphoblastic leukemia, so the T cells may come from the graft donor. The sequences come from PBMCs, mostly from graft donor cells, collected 180 days after TCRalphabeta/CD19-depleted stem cell transplant. The chain uses TRBV5-1 and TRBJ1-3; D not resolved. The CDR3: CASSLTASSGNTIYF. DNA for the CDR3: TGCGCCAGCAGCTTGACTGCGAGCTCTGGAAACACCATATATTTT. Filled out from reference TRBV5-1 and TRBJ1-3, the complete variable domain reads KAGVTQTPRYLIKTRGQQVTLSCSPISGHRSVSWYQQTPGQGLQFLFEYFSETQRNKGNFPGRFSGRQFSNSRSEMNVSTLELGDSALYLCASSLTASSGNTIYFGEGSWLTVV.